Shown below are 21 T cell receptor beta chains from a single sample sequenced in a study of shared clonotypes between healthy human individuals. Only in-frame clones appear in the TCRdb table, and some are missing; sequencing was by immunoSEQ multiplex PCR. Of under 2.5 million clones in the sample, just under 95% were seen once. Source material: naive CD4+ T cells from PBMCs. Subset described: CD45RA+ positively selected. These receptor sequences come from a man between 18 and 29 years old in good health. Some clones in this sample may be carry-over from other donors' samples.

The sample holds a few counts of this clone. The J gene is TRBJ2-7, the V gene TRBV18, with 8 bases identical to TRBD2. The CDR3 contains 16 residues. Germline V CDR1 and CDR2: KGHSH, LQKENI. J gave up 0 bases and V 0 bases, and 4 bases lay outside the gene matches. In DNA, the CDR3 is TGTGCCAGCTCACCACCCTCAGCGGGGGTCTCCTACGAGCAGTACTTC. This translates into CASSPPSAGVSYEQYF. The entire variable domain, with the rest obtained from reference TRBV18 and TRBJ2-7, is as follows: NAGVMQNPRHLVRRRGQEARLRCSPMKGHSHVYWYRQLPEEGLKFMVYLQKENIIDESGMPKERFSAEFPKEGPSILRIQQVVRGDSAAYFCASSPPSAGVSYEQYFGPGTRLTVT.

This chain uses TRBV4-1 with TRBJ2-3, with D perhaps given as TRBD1 or TRBD2 (6 bases each). The CDR3 is 17 residues long. V lost 1 base and J lost 1, with 15 bases in between. From germline, CDR1 is MGHRA and CDR2 YSYEKL. This CDR3 reads CASSQVGGGLGTDTQYF. The CDR3 DNA sequence: TGCGCCAGCAGCCAAGTTGGAGGGGGATTAGGCACAGATACGCAGTATTTT.

This clone was detected once. V usage is TRBV28 and J usage is TRBJ2-1; 11 bases agree with TRBD2. The CDR3 covers 17 residues. The V and J ends lost 4 bases and 3 bases, in that order; junction bases with no gene match: 8. Germline lookup yields CDR1 MDHEN and CDR2 SYDVKM. CDR3 amino acids: CASSSLTSGGLYNEQFF. The CDR3 DNA is TGTGCCAGCAGTTCCTTAACTAGCGGGGGTCTCTACAATGAGCAGTTCTTC.

The chain uses TRBV18 and TRBJ2-5, with D tentatively TRBD2 (5 bases). Germline-derived CDR1 and CDR2 are KGHSH and LQKENI. The CDR3 contains 15 residues. Trimming shortened V by 3 bases and J by 5 bases, and 16 bases separated the two germline ends. The CDR3 DNA follows: TGTGCCAGCTCACCCCAGTCGCGGTCGGGGGAGACCCAGTACTTC. Encoded protein: CASSPQSRSGETQYF. Drawing the rest from reference TRBV18 and TRBJ2-5, the complete variable domain is NAGVMQNPRHLVRRRGQEARLRCSPMKGHSHVYWYRQLPEEGLKFMVYLQKENIIDESGMPKERFSAEFPKEGPSILRIQQVVRGDSAAYFCASSPQSRSGETQYFGPGTRLLVL.

Remarks on this clone: The junction and the germline gene differ at one end; a read error may be behind it. The chain is built from TRBV5-1 and TRBJ2-2; 7 nucleotides match TRBD2. Germline values: CDR1 SGHRS, CDR2 YFSETQ. CDR3 length: 16 residues. CDR3 amino acids: CASSFYPAGANGELFF. The CDR3 DNA reads TGTGCCAGCAGCTTTTACCCCGCGGGAGCGAACGGGGAGCTGTTTTTT.

The chain uses TRBV2 and TRBJ2-5; 9 nucleotides match TRBD1. Unmatched junction bases numbered 6, after V lost 3 bases and J lost 4 bases. The germline gives CDR1 SNHLY, CDR2 FYNNEI. The CDR3 totals 15 residues. CDR3 in DNA: TGTGCCAGCAGTGATCGAAACAGGGGGCTAGAGACCCAGTACTTC. It is translated as CASSDRNRGLETQYF.

This chain links TRBV15 with TRBJ1-3, with D possibly TRBD1 on 5 matching bases. This CDR3 region has 18 residues. The germline CDR1 and CDR2 sequences are LNHNV and YYDKDF (reference sequence). Trimming cost V 1 base and J 0 bases, with 16 bases left between them. The CDR3 DNA is TGTGCCACCAGCAGAGGCGGGGCAGGGACTATCTCTGGAAACACCATATATTTT. This translates into CATSRGGAGTISGNTIYF.

CDR3 DNA: TGTGCCAGCAGTTATCAGGGGCACTATGGCTACACCTTC. Translating gives CASSYQGHYGYTF. The chain couples TRBV28 to TRBJ1-2; a possible D gene is TRBD1 (6 bases). The CDR3 runs to 13 residues. CDR1 is MDHEN, CDR2 SYDVKM, per germline. Between the trimmed V and J ends, which lost 4 bases and 3 bases, there was a span of 9 bases.

In this sample, this clone turned up once. This sample also contains other DNA sequences that code for the same CDR3. The chain has TRBV6-5 and TRBJ2-6; the D is unclear. The V and J ends lost 2 bases and 2 bases respectively, with 7 bases between them. The CDR3 totals 15 residues. Germline assignment: CDR1 MNHEY and CDR2 SVGAGI. This CDR3 is CASSYGGAGANVLTF. The DNA for the CDR3 is TGTGCCAGCAGTTACGGTGGAGCTGGGGCCAACGTCCTGACTTTC.

Here the CDR3 reads CATSRSLGAFGEQYF. CDR3 coding DNA: TGTGCCACCAGCAGATCCCTCGGGGCTTTCGGCGAGCAGTACTTC. The J gene is TRBJ2-7, the V gene TRBV15, with D possibly being TRBD1 or TRBD2 (5 bases each). V lost 2 bases, J lost 6 bases, and 17 bases lay in between. Germline CDR1 is LNHNV and CDR2 is YYDKDF (reference sequence). This CDR3 region has 15 residues.

In regard to this clone: The identical CDR3 is also encoded by other nucleotide sequences in the sample. V gene TRBV28 combines with J gene TRBJ1-1; D is unresolved. The CDR3 loop spans 14 amino acids. V was shortened by 5 bases and J by 1 base, with 11 bases between the two germline ends. From germline, CDR1 is MDHEN and CDR2 SYDVKM. The CDR3 here is CASSPSLGNTEAFF. CDR3 DNA: TGTGCCAGCAGTCCATCGTTGGGGAACACTGAAGCTTTCTTT.

Concerning this clone itself: A junction boundary mismatches the germline segment, possibly from a read error. The chain uses TRBV14 and TRBJ2-7, with D tentatively TRBD1 or TRBD2 (5 bases each). The CDR3 contains 17 residues. CDR1 and CDR2 (germline): SGHDN, FVKESK. CDR3 coding DNA: TGTGCCAGCAGCTCGGAAGGTCAGGGTTCACTGGAGGAAGAGCTGTACTTC. It is translated as CASSSEGQGSLEEELYF.

This chain joins TRBV29-1 and TRBJ2-3; 7 bases line up with TRBD2. J lost 2 bases, V lost 1 base, and 6 bases had no gene match. The CDR3 is 15 residues long. Per the germline V gene, CDR1 is SQVTM and CDR2 is ANQGSEA. Here the CDR3 reads CSVEGAGASTDTQYF. The CDR3 coding sequence is TGCAGCGTTGAAGGGGCGGGAGCGTCCACAGATACGCAGTATTTT.

This chain joins TRBV6-5 and TRBJ2-7, with D perhaps being TRBD1 or TRBD2 (5 bases each). The CDR3 extends over 15 amino acids. The ends were cut back, 5 bases at V and 0 bases at J, with 14 bases in the middle. In germline, CDR1 is MNHEY, CDR2 SVGAGI. The CDR3 bases are TGTGCCAGCAGTCTCTTGGGACCGCACTCCTACGAGCAGTACTTC. Translated, it gives CASSLLGPHSYEQYF.

The chain joins TRBV19 to TRBJ2-3; 11 bases align to TRBD1. Germline V CDR1 and CDR2: LNHDA, SQIVND (reference sequence). V shed 9 bases, J shed 5 bases, and the junction held 7 bases outside the gene matches. The CDR3 loop spans 14 amino acids. CDR3 loop: CASRGQGARDTQYF. The CDR3 DNA reads TGTGCCAGCCGAGGACAGGGGGCACGAGATACGCAGTATTTT. Variable domain in full (rest from reference TRBV19 and TRBJ2-3): DGGITQSPKYLFRKEGQNVTLSCEQNLNHDAMYWYRQDPGQGLRLIYYSQIVNDFQKGDIAEGYSVSREKKESFPLTVTSAQKNPTAFYLCASRGQGARDTQYFGPGTRLTVL.

This clone has a handful of counts. Other DNA sequences in this sample translate to the same CDR3. The CDR3 DNA reads TGTGCCAGCTCACCTGGGGTGACTGAAGCTTTCTTT. Its translation: CASSPGVTEAFF. J is TRBJ1-1 and V is TRBV18; D is uncertain. Germline V gene data show CDR1 as KGHSH and CDR2 as LQKENI. Trimming pared 3 bases from V and 5 bases from J, leaving 7 bases between. There are 12 residues in the CDR3.

This rearrangement joins TRBV6-1 to TRBJ1-4; D not resolved. CDR1 is MNHNS, CDR2 SASEGT, per germline. Deletions cut 6 bases from V and 3 bases from J, with 8 bases between. The CDR3 extends over 13 amino acids. CDR3 bases: TGTGCCAGCAGGACGCCAGCTAATGAAAAACTGTTTTTT. As protein: CASRTPANEKLFF.

This rearrangement joins TRBV29-1 to TRBJ2-1, with 10 bases identical to TRBD2. In germline, CDR1 is SQVTM, CDR2 ANQGSEA. The CDR3 runs 15 residues. V lost 2 bases and J lost 2; bases outside the gene matches: 3. CDR3 loop: CSVEWLAGAYNEQFF. CDR3 in DNA: TGCAGCGTTGAATGGCTAGCGGGAGCCTACAATGAGCAGTTCTTC.

This clone was picked up a small number of times. The chain joins TRBV2 to TRBJ1-2; possible D gene TRBD1, 5 bases. The CDR3 is 12 amino acids. Trimming cost V 6 bases and J 6 bases, with 11 bases left between them. Germline V gene data show CDR1 as SNHLY and CDR2 as FYNNEI. The CDR3 coding sequence is TGTGCCAGCAGGGATCAACAGGATGGCTACACCTTC. Protein sequence: CASRDQQDGYTF. Full variable domain (missing parts from reference TRBV2 and TRBJ1-2): EPEVTQTPSHQVTQMGQEVILRCVPISNHLYFYWYRQILGQKVEFLVSFYNNEISEKSEIFDDQFSVERPDGSNFTLKIRSTKLEDSAMYFCASRDQQDGYTFGSGTRLTVV.

Comment on this clone: Other nucleotide sequences in the sample specify the same CDR3. In DNA, the CDR3 is TGCGCCAGCAGCTTGCGAGGCTACGAGCAGTACTTC. This sequence encodes CASSLRGYEQYF. The rearrangement links TRBV5-1 to TRBJ2-7; no clear D. CDR1 is SGHRS, CDR2 YFSETQ, per germline. CDR3 length equals 12 residues. V lost 1 base and J lost 3, with 5 bases in between.

This clone was observed a single time. The chain is built from TRBV7-8 and TRBJ1-1, with D unclear. The length of the CDR3 is 17 residues. Between the trimmed V and J ends, which lost 6 bases and 1 base, there was a span of 21 bases. The germline V gene encodes CDR1 SGHVS and CDR2 FQNEAQ. The CDR3 nucleotides are TGTGCCAGCAGTGAGGAAGGATCCTTCCGCAGGAACACTGAAGCTTTCTTT. This gives the protein CASSEEGSFRRNTEAFF.